The 25 T cell receptor beta chains in this list originate from one sample, sequenced in a study of blood T cell repertoires in COVID-19. The table came from immunoSEQ multiplex PCR; TCRdb's copy has only in-frame clones and leaves some out. The sample comprises 210,000 or so clones, 84% of which are singletons, and approximately 1.8% rests with the top ten. The sample comprised PBMCs or T cells enriched from blood (not recorded which). Receptor source: a man between 60 and 75 years old who had recovered from COVID-19.

J is TRBJ2-1 and V is TRBV7-3, with 10 nucleotides matching TRBD2. Trimming cost V 5 bases and J 4 bases; bases outside gene matches: 8. The CDR3 spans 16 residues. Germline CDR1 SGHTA, CDR2 FQGTGA. DNA of the CDR3: TGTGCCAGCAGCCCAAGCGGGGGGGCTAGGTACAATGAGCAGTTCTTC. Translation: CASSPSGGARYNEQFF.

The V and J genes are TRBV2 and TRBJ1-2, with 10 bases that match TRBD1. Unmatched junction bases numbered 11, after V lost 11 bases and J lost 2 bases. Germline values: CDR1 SNHLY, CDR2 FYNNEI. This CDR3 has 15 residues. The CDR3 region has the DNA TGTGCCGGAAGGACAGGGGGGCTAATAAACTATGGCTACACCTTC. This translates into CAGRTGGLINYGYTF.

The chain joins TRBV6-5 to TRBJ2-1; 8 nucleotides line up with TRBD1. V shed 6 bases and J 2 bases; nucleotides not matched to a gene: 6. CDR1 MNHEY and CDR2 SVGAGI come from the germline V gene. CDR3 length: 15 residues. DNA of the CDR3: TGTGCCAGCAGACCAACAGGGGGAGCCTACAATGAGCAGTTCTTC. It codes for CASRPTGGAYNEQFF.

The rearrangement uses TRBV19 and TRBJ2-3; TRBD2 is a possible D gene (6 bases). CDR1 and CDR2 from the germline V gene are LNHDA and SQIVND (reference sequence). The ends were cut back, 4 bases at V and 2 bases at J, with 7 bases in the middle. The CDR3 totals 13 residues. CDR3 protein: CASSSGDTDTQYF. The CDR3 DNA sequence: TGTGCCAGTAGTAGCGGGGACACAGATACGCAGTATTTT. The full variable domain, with the rest looked up from reference TRBV19 and TRBJ2-3, is DGGITQSPKYLFRKEGQNVTLSCEQNLNHDAMYWYRQDPGQGLRLIYYSQIVNDFQKGDIAEGYSVSREKKESFPLTVTSAQKNPTAFYLCASSSGDTDTQYFGPGTRLTVL.

The chain carries TRBV7-9 and TRBJ2-2; TRBD2 aligns across 8 bases. The CDR3 covers 16 residues. With V trimmed by 5 bases and J by 1 base, 6 bases remained unmatched. Germline loops: CDR1 SEHNR, CDR2 FQNEAQ (reference sequence). CDR3 loop: CASSPHRGGNTGELFF. The CDR3 DNA is TGTGCCAGCAGCCCCCATCGGGGGGGGAACACCGGGGAGCTGTTTTTT.

The chain recombines TRBV6-5 with TRBJ1-1; 10 bases line up with TRBD1. This CDR3 has 14 residues. V was clipped by 5 bases and J by 3 bases; unmatched bases: 3. From germline, CDR1 is MNHEY and CDR2 SVGAGI. The CDR3 bases are TGTGCCAGCAGTCCGGGACAGGGGTACACTGAAGCTTTCTTT. Encoded protein: CASSPGQGYTEAFF.

This clone was recorded a few times. The chain carries TRBV5-1 and TRBJ1-1, with TRBD1 identical over 8 bases. The CDR3 spans 18 residues. The V and J ends lost 5 bases and 1 base, in that order; junction bases with no gene match: 16. Germline V gene data show CDR1 as SGHRS and CDR2 as YFSETQ. CDR3 protein: CASSPHFDRGGKNTEAFF. CDR3 DNA sequence: TGCGCCAGCAGTCCCCATTTCGACAGGGGAGGGAAGAACACTGAAGCTTTCTTT.

This rearrangement joins TRBV3-1 (or the pseudogene TRBV3-2) to TRBJ2-7, with 10 nucleotides matching TRBD2. V lost 7 bases and J lost 6; bases outside the gene matches: 9. The CDR3 contains 14 residues. CDR1 and CDR2 from the germline V gene are LGHDT and YNNKEL (reference sequence). For the CDR3, the DNA is TGTGCCAGCACACCGGGACTAGCGTCGTCCGAGCAGTACTTC. Its protein is CASTPGLASSEQYF.

The V and J genes are TRBV29-1 and TRBJ2-7; the D gene is possibly TRBD1 (5 bases). The CDR3 length is 15 residues. Germline CDR1 is SQVTM and CDR2 is ANQGSEA. The V end lost 3 bases, the J end lost 2 bases, and 17 bases lay between the germline ends. CDR3 loop: CSVEDDSRSTYEQYF. CDR3 bases: TGCAGCGTTGAGGACGACAGCCGGTCGACCTACGAGCAGTACTTC.

A single count supports this clone. CDR3 residues: CASSLILGQKNNEQFF. Written as DNA, the CDR3 is TGCGCCAGCAGCTTGATTCTAGGACAGAAAAACAATGAGCAGTTCTTC. The chain has TRBV5-1 and TRBJ2-1, with D possibly being TRBD1 (6 bases). This CDR3 region has 16 residues. V lost 1 base and J 5 bases, leaving 16 bases between the germline ends. Per germline, CDR1 SGHRS and CDR2 YFSETQ. Combining the CDR3 with reference TRBV5-1 and TRBJ2-1 gives the whole variable domain KAGVTQTPRYLIKTRGQQVTLSCSPISGHRSVSWYQQTPGQGLQFLFEYFSETQRNKGNFPGRFSGRQFSNSRSEMNVSTLELGDSALYLCASSLILGQKNNEQFFGPGTRLTVL.

V usage is TRBV18 and J usage is TRBJ1-1; 10 bases are a match to TRBD1. In germline, CDR1 is KGHSH, CDR2 LQKENI. The CDR3 is made up of 16 amino acids. V lost 6 bases, J lost 9 bases, and 16 bases stayed unmatched. CDR3 protein: CASSDDLRDRGFKAFF. The CDR3 DNA reads TGTGCCAGCTCGGACGACCTTCGGGACAGGGGTTTTAAAGCTTTCTTT.

The chain joins TRBV7-2 to TRBJ2-1; 9 positions agree with TRBD2. J lost 8 bases, V lost 1 base, and 12 bases had no gene match. The CDR3 has 17 amino acids. The germline gives CDR1 SGHTA, CDR2 FQGNSA. The CDR3, as DNA: TGTGCCAGCAGCTTAGACATTAGCGGGGGCCGCAGGGATGAGCAGTTCTTC. It codes for CASSLDISGGRRDEQFF.

This clone was found once. V usage is TRBV2 and J usage is TRBJ1-5; 8 bases are shared with TRBD1. V gave up 4 bases and J gave up 5 bases; unmatched junction bases: 22. CDR1 is SNHLY and CDR2 is FYNNEI in the germline V gene. There are 20 residues in the CDR3. The CDR3 sequence: CASSGPYPPLETGVDQPQHF. The CDR3 DNA sequence: TGTGCCAGCAGTGGTCCCTACCCCCCTCTCGAGACAGGGGTGGATCAGCCCCAGCATTTT.

The sample holds a few counts of this clone. The gene calls are TRBV7-9 and TRBJ2-7; possibly TRBD1 for D (5 bases). V was trimmed by 1 base and J by 0 bases, leaving 10 bases between them. CDR1 SEHNR and CDR2 FQNEAQ come from the germline V gene (reference sequence). The length of the CDR3 is 15 residues. The DNA for the CDR3 is TGTGCCAGCAGCTTAGAGGGGTTCTCCTCCTACGAGCAGTACTTC. Translating gives CASSLEGFSSYEQYF.

The chain is built from TRBV7-8 and TRBJ2-7, with D possibly being TRBD1 (6 bases). The CDR3 has 17 amino acids. Germline V gene sequence: CDR1 SGHVS, CDR2 FQNEAQ. V lost 1 base and J lost 7, with 23 bases in between. The CDR3 reads CASSLVVFGTSHGEQYF. In DNA, the CDR3 is TGTGCCAGCAGCTTAGTGGTCTTCGGGACAAGCCACGGGGAGCAGTACTTC.

This clone occurred once. The chain is built from TRBV3-1 (or the pseudogene TRBV3-2) and TRBJ1-4; the D gene is possibly TRBD1 (6 bases). There are 15 residues in the CDR3. V was trimmed by 4 bases and J by 7 bases, leaving 16 bases between them. In germline, CDR1 is LGHDT, CDR2 YNNKEL (reference sequence). CDR3 nucleotides: TGTGCCAGCAGCCGAGGGGTGAGGGGGGGTGAAAAACTGTTTTTT. Translation gives CASSRGVRGGEKLFF.

The V call is TRBV6-5, the J call TRBJ2-2; 9 bases fit TRBD1. Germline V gene sequence: CDR1 MNHEY, CDR2 SVGAGI. The CDR3 runs to 15 residues. The ends lost 6 bases at V and 6 bases at J; junction bases unmatched: 8. The CDR3 coding sequence is TGTGCCAGCAGAACCGGGACAGGGATCCCCGGGGAGCTGTTTTTT. Translated, it gives CASRTGTGIPGELFF.

This rearrangement joins TRBV5-1 to TRBJ1-6; weak D call: TRBD1 (5 bases). CDR1 and CDR2 (germline): SGHRS, YFSETQ. V lost 4 bases, J lost 3 bases, and 14 bases lay in between. The CDR3 covers 16 residues. For the CDR3, the DNA is TGCGCCAGCAGCCAGACAGAGCAGCTCTATAATTCACCCCTCCACTTT. Its translation: CASSQTEQLYNSPLHF.

V gene TRBV7-2 combines with J gene TRBJ1-6; 9 positions match TRBD1. The CDR3 is 15 residues long. The trim removed 4 bases at V and 7 bases at J, leaving 5 bases unmatched. CDR1 is SGHTA and CDR2 is FQGNSA in the germline V gene. CDR3 bases: TGTGCCAGCAGCTCCGGACAGGGGATGAATTCACCCCTCCACTTT. Its translation: CASSSGQGMNSPLHF.

This chain connects TRBV3-1 (or the pseudogene TRBV3-2) to TRBJ2-1, with D maybe TRBD2 (6 bases). Looked up from germline, CDR1 is LGHDT and CDR2 is YNNKEL (reference sequence). V shed 1 base and J shed 2 bases, with 12 bases lying between them. The CDR3 has 16 amino acids. CDR3 residues: CASSQVPGGTYNEQFF. The CDR3 DNA follows: TGTGCCAGCAGCCAAGTGCCAGGCGGGACCTACAATGAGCAGTTCTTC.

This clone came up a few times. The chain is built from TRBV9 and TRBJ2-2; 11 bases fit TRBD2. CDR1 and CDR2 from the germline V gene are SGDLS and YYNGEE. The CDR3 has 16 residues. With V trimmed by 4 bases and J by 4 bases, 6 bases remained unmatched. The DNA of the CDR3 is TGTGCCAGCAGCCAAACTAGCGGGGGTTCCACCGGGGAGCTGTTTTTT. Its translation is CASSQTSGGSTGELFF.

This rearrangement joins TRBV29-1 to TRBJ1-2, with D perhaps TRBD1 (5 bases). The CDR3 extends over 13 amino acids. Trimming stripped 6 bases from V and 3 bases from J, with 14 bases between. Germline lookup yields CDR1 SQVTM and CDR2 ANQGSEA. The CDR3 protein is CSVPSPRDYGYTF. The CDR3 DNA reads as TGCAGCGTACCCTCCCCCAGGGACTATGGCTACACCTTC.

The chain couples TRBV19 to TRBJ1-1, with D perhaps TRBD1 (5 bases). This CDR3 is 15 amino acids long. CDR1 is LNHDA and CDR2 is SQIVND in the germline V gene (reference sequence). Trimming stripped 2 bases from V and 1 base from J, with 11 bases between. CDR3 in amino acids: CASSISQGPNTEAFF. CDR3 coding DNA: TGTGCCAGTAGTATATCCCAGGGCCCGAACACTGAAGCTTTCTTT. The variable domain in full, completed from reference TRBV19 and TRBJ1-1, reads DGGITQSPKYLFRKEGQNVTLSCEQNLNHDAMYWYRQDPGQGLRLIYYSQIVNDFQKGDIAEGYSVSREKKESFPLTVTSAQKNPTAFYLCASSISQGPNTEAFFGQGTRLTVV.

V usage is TRBV12-3 or TRBV12-4 and J usage is TRBJ2-7, with D possibly being TRBD1 (5 bases). The CDR3 is made up of 13 amino acids. The V gene lost 3 bases and the J gene lost 3 bases, with 9 bases spanning the gap. Here the CDR3 reads CASSFGRVYEQYF. The CDR3 DNA follows: TGTGCCAGCAGTTTTGGCAGGGTCTACGAGCAGTACTTC.

The CDR3 DNA reads as TGTGCCAGCTCAAGTTCGTCAGGGGAGGAGACCCAGTACTTC. It yields the protein CASSSSSGEETQYF. The J gene is TRBJ2-5, the V gene TRBV18; TRBD1 is a possible D gene (6 bases). Trimming left V 5 bases short and J 5 bases short, with 15 bases between. The CDR3 spans 14 residues. CDR1 KGHSH and CDR2 LQKENI come from the germline V gene.